The 11 T cell receptor beta chains given below trace back to one sample, sequenced in a study of blood T cells in healthy people across ages. The second PCR ran roughly 7 to 11 cycles with a sample-barcoded 5' primer and J-beta primers. In TCRdb, the 5' RACE reads were re-called with MiXCR into one record per CDR3 protein. The table shows more than 550,000 distinct CDR3 sequences, with 22% occurring only once. Material for sequencing was blood. These receptors were taken from a man aged 70-80 years in good health.

This clonotype was seen more than once but under ten times. The V gene is TRBV7-3, the J gene TRBJ2-1, with TRBD2 matching over 10 bases. With 1 base clipped from V and 6 bases from J, the junction kept 9 bases outside the gene matches. The germline V gene encodes CDR1 SGHTA and CDR2 FQGTGA. This CDR3 has 17 residues. The CDR3 bases are TGTGCCAGCAGCTTAATCCCTAGCGGGAGATCCAGCAATGAGCAGTTCTTC. This gives the protein CASSLIPSGRSSNEQFF.

In its sample, this clonotype was seen a few times. This rearrangement joins TRBV7-2 to TRBJ2-1; 12 nucleotides agree with TRBD2. The end of the DNA fits TRBJ2-7 better, so the J call may be wrong. Germline CDR1 is SGHTA and CDR2 is FQGNSA. This CDR3 region has 15 residues. CDR3: CASSLTSGSSYEQYF. The CDR3 DNA reads TGTGCCAGCAGCTTGACTAGCGGGAGCTCCTACGAGCAGTACTTC.

With respect to this clonotype: It may be a read error: a sequence one base away is much more abundant. The rearrangement uses TRBV7-7 and TRBJ2-5; weak D call: TRBD2 (6 bases). The CDR3 sequence is 14 residues long. The V gene's germline CDR1 is SSHAT and CDR2 FNYEAQ (reference sequence). V lost 5 bases, J lost 9 bases, and 19 bases lay in between. The CDR3 sequence: CASSPSQRREAQYF. CDR3 DNA: TGTGCCAGCAGCCCTAGCCAACGGAGGGAGGCCCAGTACTTC.

The rearrangement joins TRBV20-1 to TRBJ1-2, with a possible D match to TRBD1 (6 bases). Trimming stripped 5 bases from V and 6 bases from J, with 7 bases between. Germline V gene data show CDR1 as DFQATT and CDR2 as SNEGSKA (reference sequence). The CDR3 covers 10 residues. CDR3 loop: CSAPGDGYTF. In DNA, the CDR3 is TGCAGTGCTCCAGGGGATGGCTACACCTTC.

The chain couples TRBV29-1 to TRBJ2-2, with a tentative D call TRBD1 (6 bases). Trimming took 4 bases from V and 6 from J, leaving 12 bases between them. CDR1 is SQVTM, CDR2 ANQGSEA, per germline. The CDR3 length is 13 residues. DNA for the CDR3: TGCAGCGTTGGCTTTGCAGGGGCCGGGGAGCTGTTTTTT. It is translated as CSVGFAGAGELFF.

This clonotype was seen a handful of times. The chain uses TRBV12-3 or TRBV12-4 and TRBJ1-1, with 7 nucleotides matching TRBD1. This CDR3 contains 14 residues. V lost 6 bases, J lost 5 bases, and 9 bases stayed unmatched. CDR3 in DNA: TGTGCCAGCAGGGTTCTCAGGGGGGATACTGAAGCTTTCTTT. Amino acid sequence: CASRVLRGDTEAFF.

In its sample, this clonotype was seen a few times. The gene calls are TRBV29-1 and TRBJ1-1; tentative D call: TRBD1 (6 bases). Between the trimmed V and J ends, which lost 5 bases and 2 bases, there was a span of 12 bases. Germline CDR1 and CDR2: SQVTM and ANQGSEA. The CDR3 is made up of 13 amino acids. The CDR3 DNA reads TGCAGCGTTAGGGGGGTATTCAACACTGAAGCTTTCTTT. Protein: CSVRGVFNTEAFF.

A word on this clonotype: Given the absence of the conserved phenylalanine or tryptophan at the CDR3 end, a read error is likely. The DNA is left out, because the CDR3 cannot be placed on it with certainty; the CDR3 is given as TCRdb lists it. This chain uses TRBV5-5 with TRBJ2-1; the D call of TRBD1 is as the table states it, not checked on the DNA. The germline CDR1 and CDR2 sequences are SGHKS and YYEKEE (reference sequence). Ends included, the CDR3 has 13 residues. The CDR3 reads CASSSGTPLEQCV.

This clonotype was found a few times. The rearrangement links TRBV18 to TRBJ1-5; 7 bases agree with TRBD1. The CDR3 totals 14 residues. Germline V gene data show CDR1 as KGHSH and CDR2 as LQKENI. Trimming removed 5 bases from V and 6 bases from J; junction bases left unmatched: 7. The CDR3 DNA reads as TGTGCCAGCTCAATCGACAGGGTTCCTCAGCCCCAGCATTTT. Translated, it gives CASSIDRVPQPQHF. The full variable domain, rest sourced from reference TRBV18 and TRBJ1-5, is NAGVMQNPRHLVRRRGQEARLRCSPMKGHSHVYWYRQLPEEGLKFMVYLQKENIIDESGMPKERFSAEFPKEGPSILRIQQVVRGDSAAYFCASSIDRVPQPQHFGDGTRLSIL.

The chain's CDR3 is CASMGQGGFLTF. The DNA of the CDR3 is TGCGCCAGCATGGGACAGGGAGGTTTCCTGACTTTC. This chain uses TRBV10-2 with TRBJ2-6, with TRBD1 matching 9 bases. This CDR3 has 12 residues. The trim removed 7 bases at V and 14 bases at J, leaving 6 bases unmatched. From germline, CDR1 is WSHSY and CDR2 SAAADI.

This clonotype has ten or more counts. The gene calls are TRBV20-1 and TRBJ1-1; D is undetermined. CDR1 is DFQATT, CDR2 SNEGSKA, per germline (reference sequence). The CDR3 totals 12 residues. The V gene lost 4 bases and the J gene lost 8 bases, with 14 bases spanning the gap. CDR3 in amino acids: CSAKESLGEAFF. CDR3 nucleotide sequence: TGCAGTGCTAAGGAGTCCCTGGGGGAAGCTTTCTTT.